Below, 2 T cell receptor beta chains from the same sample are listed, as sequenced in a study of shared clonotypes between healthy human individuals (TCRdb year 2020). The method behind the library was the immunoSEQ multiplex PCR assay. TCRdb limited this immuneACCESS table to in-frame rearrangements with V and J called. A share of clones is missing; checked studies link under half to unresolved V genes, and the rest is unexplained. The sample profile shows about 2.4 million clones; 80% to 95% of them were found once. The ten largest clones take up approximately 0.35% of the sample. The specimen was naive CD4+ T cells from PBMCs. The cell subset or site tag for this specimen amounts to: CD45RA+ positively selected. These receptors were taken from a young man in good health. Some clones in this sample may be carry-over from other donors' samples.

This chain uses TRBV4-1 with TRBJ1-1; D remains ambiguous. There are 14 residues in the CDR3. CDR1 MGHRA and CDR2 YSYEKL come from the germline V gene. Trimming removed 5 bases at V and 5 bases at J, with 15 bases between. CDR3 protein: CASSGPLRGTEAFF. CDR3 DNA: TGCGCCAGCAGCGGGCCCCTCCGAGGGACTGAAGCTTTCTTT.

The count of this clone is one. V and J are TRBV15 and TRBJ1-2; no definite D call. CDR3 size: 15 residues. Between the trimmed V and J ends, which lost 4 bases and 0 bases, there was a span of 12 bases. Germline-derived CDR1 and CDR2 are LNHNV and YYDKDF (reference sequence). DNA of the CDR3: TGTGCCACCAGCAAGTACAGCACAACTAACTATGGCTACACCTTC. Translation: CATSKYSTTNYGYTF.